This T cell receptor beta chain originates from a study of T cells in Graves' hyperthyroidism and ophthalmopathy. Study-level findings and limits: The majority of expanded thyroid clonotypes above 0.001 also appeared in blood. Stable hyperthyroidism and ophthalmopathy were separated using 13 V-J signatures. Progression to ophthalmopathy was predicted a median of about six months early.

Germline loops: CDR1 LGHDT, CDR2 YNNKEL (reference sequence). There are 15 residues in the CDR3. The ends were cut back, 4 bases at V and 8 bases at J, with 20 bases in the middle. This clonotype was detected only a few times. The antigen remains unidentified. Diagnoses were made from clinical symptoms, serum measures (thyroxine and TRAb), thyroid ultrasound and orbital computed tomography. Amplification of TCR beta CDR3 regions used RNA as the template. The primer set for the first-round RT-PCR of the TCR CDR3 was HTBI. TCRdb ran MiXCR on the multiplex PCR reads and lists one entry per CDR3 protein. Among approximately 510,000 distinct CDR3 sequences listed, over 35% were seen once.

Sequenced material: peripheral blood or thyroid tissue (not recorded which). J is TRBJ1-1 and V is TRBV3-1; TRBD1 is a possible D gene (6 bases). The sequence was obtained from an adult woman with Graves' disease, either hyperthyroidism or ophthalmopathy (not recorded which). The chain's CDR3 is CASSPRTGGQGEAFF. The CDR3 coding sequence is TGTGCCAGCAGCCCAAGGACCGGGGGCCAGGGGGAAGCTTTCTTT.